The clone carrying this TCR beta chain was found many times. Germline lookup yields CDR1 LGHDT and CDR2 YNNKEL (reference sequence). V was pared by 3 bases and J by 0 bases, with 2 bases between. The CDR3 totals 12 residues. These data are taken from a study of low-dose radiotherapy and immunotherapy resistance in tumors. Study details: Cohort 1 was treated with 0.5 Gy per fraction at 2-week intervals, amounting to 6.5 Gy overall. Every two weeks, cyclophosphamide 200 mg/m2 was infused one day before radiation plus immunotherapy.

Time point specified: after trial treatment. Stated treatment: LDRT plus nivolumab, ipilimumab, low-dose cyclophosphamide and aspirin (RACIN trial). Low-dose radiotherapy and low-dose cyclophosphamide, together with aspirin, ipilimumab and nivolumab, were given to donors. With a V-primer adapter and a constant-region primer, TCRs were amplified for approximately 19 PCR cycles. TCRdb reprocessed the reads via MiXCR and lists one record per CDR3 protein. This table has some 53,000 distinct CDR3 sequences, approximately 35% appearing once. The sequencing used PBMCs, collected after low-dose radiotherapy plus immunotherapy. This receptor was taken from a male donor with rectosigmoid adenocarcinoma. The V and J genes are TRBV3-1 and TRBJ2-5; D ambiguous. The CDR3 loop reads CASSQYQETQYF. Here the CDR3 DNA reads TGTGCCAGCAGCCAGTACCAAGAGACCCAGTACTTC.